These 24 T cell receptor beta chains came from one sample sequenced in a study of blood T cell repertoires in COVID-19 (dated by TCRdb to the early 2020s). Library method: the immunoSEQ multiplex PCR assay. TCRdb carries this immuneACCESS record with in-frame sequences only. Its versions omit some clonotypes, under half of them owing to an unresolved V gene in the studies checked, with the rest unexplained. Within this sample are approximately 72,000 clones, with around 86% of them counted one time only. The top ten hold about an eighth of the sample. Sequencing was carried out using peripheral blood. Receptors were obtained from a woman in her sixties with acute or convalescent COVID-19.

This clone was observed a few times. The rearrangement links TRBV24-1 to TRBJ1-2; TRBD1 aligns across 9 bases. Germline CDR1 reads KGHDR; CDR2 reads SFDVKD. J lost 4 bases, V lost 7 bases, and 12 bases had no gene match. The CDR3 is 16 residues long. As DNA, the CDR3 is TGTGCCACCAGCTCAGATCCGGGACAGGGACTCTATGGCTACACCTTC. This encodes CATSSDPGQGLYGYTF.

This clone was counted once. The chain is built from TRBV3-1 (or the pseudogene TRBV3-2) and TRBJ1-1; possibly TRBD1 for D (6 bases). CDR3 length: 16 residues. Between the trimmed V and J ends, which lost 5 bases and 1 base, there was a span of 17 bases. CDR1 LGHDT and CDR2 YNNKEL come from the germline V gene (reference sequence). The CDR3: CASSSGGGGGNTEAFF. The CDR3 DNA sequence: TGTGCCAGCAGCTCTGGCGGGGGCGGGGGGAACACTGAAGCTTTCTTT.

The V and J genes are TRBV14 and TRBJ2-7; a weak D match, TRBD1 (6 bases). The CDR3 is 15 residues long. Between the trimmed V and J ends, which lost 3 bases and 3 bases, there was a span of 15 bases. Looked up from germline, CDR1 is SGHDN and CDR2 is FVKESK. The CDR3 region is CASSHDTGHVYEQYF. Here the CDR3 DNA reads TGTGCCAGCAGCCACGATACGGGACACGTCTACGAGCAGTACTTC.

The chain is built from TRBV5-5 and TRBJ2-5; a weak D match, TRBD2 (5 bases). Germline assignment: CDR1 SGHKS and CDR2 YYEKEE (reference sequence). Trimming shortened V by 0 bases and J by 2 bases, and 14 bases separated the two germline ends. CDR3 size: 16 residues. CDR3 amino acids: CASSLGVGIGQETQYF. DNA of the CDR3: TGTGCCAGCAGCTTGGGAGTCGGGATCGGGCAAGAGACCCAGTACTTC.

The rearrangement joins TRBV5-8 to TRBJ2-1; D ambiguous. Per the germline V gene, CDR1 is SGHTS and CDR2 is YDEGEE. V gave up 2 bases and J gave up 0 bases, with 6 bases separating them. CDR3 size: 14 residues. The CDR3 sequence: CASSFISSYNEQFF. Here the CDR3 DNA reads TGTGCCAGCAGCTTTATTAGCTCCTACAATGAGCAGTTCTTC. The entire variable domain, with the rest obtained from reference TRBV5-8 and TRBJ2-1, is as follows: EAGVTQSPTHLIKTRGQQATLRCSPISGHTSVYWYQQALGLGLQFLLWYDEGEERNRGNFPPRFSGRQFPNYSSELNVNALELEDSALYLCASSFISSYNEQFFGPGTRLTVL.

The rearrangement links TRBV9 to TRBJ2-2; D remains unclear. The germline gives CDR1 SGDLS, CDR2 YYNGEE. Trimming stripped 2 bases from V and 0 bases from J, with 5 bases between. The CDR3 spans 14 residues. As DNA, the CDR3 is TGTGCCAGCAGCGTTATTGCGAACACCGGGGAGCTGTTTTTT. Translation gives CASSVIANTGELFF.

CDR3 residues: CASSPGTSDEQYF. CDR3 coding DNA: TGTGCCAGTAGTCCCGGGACTAGCGACGAGCAGTACTTC. This chain joins TRBV19 and TRBJ2-7; the match to TRBD2 covers 10 bases. The V and J ends lost 5 bases and 5 bases, in that order; junction bases with no gene match: 3. Germline V lookup: CDR1 LNHDA, CDR2 SQIVND (reference sequence). The length of the CDR3 is 13 residues.

The rearrangement joins TRBV3-1 (or the pseudogene TRBV3-2) to TRBJ2-3; 9 positions agree with TRBD2. Trimming at V came to 5 bases and at J to 0 bases, leaving 9 bases not matched to a gene. CDR3 size: 17 residues. Germline V gives CDR1 LGHDT, CDR2 YNNKEL (reference sequence). As DNA, the CDR3 is TGTGCCAGCAGCGTTCCTAGCGGGGCATTAAGCACAGATACGCAGTATTTT. This gives the protein CASSVPSGALSTDTQYF.

The chain has TRBV6-5 and TRBJ2-3; the D gene is possibly TRBD2 (7 bases). The CDR3 contains 15 residues. Germline lookup yields CDR1 MNHEY and CDR2 SVGAGI. The V and J ends lost 3 bases and 4 bases respectively, with 14 bases between them. The CDR3: CASSYRGGTADTQYF. Here the CDR3 DNA reads TGTGCCAGCAGTTATAGGGGGGGAACAGCAGATACGCAGTATTTT.

V and J are TRBV20-1 and TRBJ2-3, with D tentatively TRBD2 (5 bases). Germline V lookup: CDR1 DFQATT, CDR2 SNEGSKA (reference sequence). CDR3 size: 11 residues. Between the trimmed V and J ends, which lost 1 base and 6 bases, there was a span of 5 bases. The chain's CDR3 is CSARGGDTQYF. DNA of the CDR3: TGCAGTGCTAGAGGAGGGGATACGCAGTATTTT.

This chain joins TRBV12-3 or TRBV12-4 and TRBJ1-2; 7 bases match TRBD1. This CDR3 comprises 13 residues. The ends lost 6 bases at V and 3 bases at J; junction bases unmatched: 4. The CDR3 loop reads CASSPTGDYGYTF. The CDR3 DNA reads as TGTGCCAGCAGCCCTACAGGGGACTATGGCTACACCTTC.

The chain recombines TRBV6-1 with TRBJ1-5; D is uncertain. The germline CDR1 and CDR2 sequences are MNHNS and SASEGT. V was pared by 1 base and J by 0 bases, with 7 bases between. The CDR3 sequence is 15 residues long. CDR3: CASSEDAGSNQPQHF. Here the CDR3 DNA reads TGTGCCAGCAGTGAAGATGCGGGTAGCAATCAGCCCCAGCATTTT.

In DNA form, the CDR3 reads TGTGCCAGCAGAGCGACAGGTTCTAACTATGGCTACACCTTC. Translation gives CASRATGSNYGYTF. The chain uses TRBV6-5 and TRBJ1-2; possibly TRBD1 for D (6 bases). In germline, CDR1 is MNHEY, CDR2 SVGAGI. The V and J ends lost 6 bases and 0 bases respectively, with 11 bases between them. The CDR3 loop spans 14 amino acids.

The rearrangement uses TRBV3-1 (or the pseudogene TRBV3-2) and TRBJ2-7; TRBD2 matches at 13 bases. Germline CDR1 and CDR2: LGHDT and YNNKEL (reference sequence). The CDR3 length is 20 residues. Unmatched junction bases numbered 18, after V lost 4 bases and J lost 3 bases. The CDR3 reads CASSLSGLDPGLAGNYEQYF. The CDR3 bases are TGTGCCAGCAGCCTATCTGGTCTAGACCCGGGACTAGCGGGAAACTACGAGCAGTACTTC.

V is TRBV2 and J is TRBJ1-4; D uncertain. The CDR3 is made up of 11 amino acids. V dropped 2 bases and J dropped 13 bases, with 8 bases sitting between them. Germline CDR1 and CDR2: SNHLY and FYNNEI. The CDR3 spells CASSEPTVLFF. The CDR3 region has the DNA TGTGCCAGCAGTGAACCCACAGTACTGTTTTTT.

The J gene is TRBJ1-2, the V gene TRBV20-1; 11 nucleotides match TRBD1. CDR3 length: 16 residues. Germline V gene sequence: CDR1 DFQATT, CDR2 SNEGSKA (reference sequence). The V segment lost 3 bases and the J segment 7 bases; nucleotides outside the gene matches: 13. The CDR3 spells CSASPPSGQGVGGYTF. The CDR3 DNA sequence: TGCAGTGCTAGTCCCCCTTCGGGACAGGGGGTAGGTGGCTACACCTTC.

This chain links TRBV11-2 with TRBJ1-1; D is perhaps TRBD1 (5 bases). The CDR3 is made up of 13 amino acids. Germline V lookup: CDR1 SGHAT, CDR2 FQNNGV. Trimming removed 5 bases at V and 3 bases at J, with 10 bases between. CDR3 amino acids: CASSLQTDTEAFF. CDR3 in DNA: TGTGCCAGCAGCCTACAGACAGACACTGAAGCTTTCTTT.

J is TRBJ2-1 and V is TRBV7-9, with a possible D match to TRBD1 (5 bases). The V gene lost 6 bases and the J gene lost 2 bases, with 8 bases spanning the gap. CDR1 is SEHNR, CDR2 FQNEAQ, per germline (reference sequence). The CDR3 has 13 amino acids. The CDR3 protein is CASSGAAYNEQFF. The DNA of the CDR3 is TGTGCCAGCAGTGGGGCCGCCTACAATGAGCAGTTCTTC.

The chain links TRBV25-1 to TRBJ2-1, with 9 bases that match TRBD2. Germline lookup yields CDR1 MGHDK and CDR2 SYGVNS. The CDR3 loop spans 17 amino acids. Germline trimming cut 3 bases from V and 2 bases from J; bases unmatched to any gene: 8. The CDR3 DNA follows: TGTGCCAGCAGTGACGCCAGCGGGGGGCTGGCCTACAATGAGCAGTTCTTC. It codes for CASSDASGGLAYNEQFF. The entire variable domain, with the rest obtained from reference TRBV25-1 and TRBJ2-1, is as follows: EADIYQTPRYLVIGTGKKITLECSQTMGHDKMYWYQQDPGMELHLIHYSYGVNSTEKGDLSSESTVSRIRTEHFPLTLESARPSHTSQYLCASSDASGGLAYNEQFFGPGTRLTVL.

To note about this clone: One end of the junction fails to match germline, which may point to a read error. J is TRBJ1-5 and V is TRBV5-7; D might be TRBD1 (5 bases). TRBV5-7 is marked as an open reading frame, function uncertain. This CDR3 is built from 15 residues. The CDR3 DNA reads as TGTGCCAGCACCCCTGGGCAGGGTGATCCCCAGCTCCAGCATTTT. This gives the protein CASTPGQGDPQLQHF.

This chain connects TRBV6-4 to TRBJ2-4; 8 bases align to TRBD1. CDR3 length equals 16 residues. Germline values: CDR1 MRHNA, CDR2 SNTAGT. The ends lost 6 bases at V and 1 base at J; junction bases unmatched: 8. CDR3 DNA: TGTGCCAGCAGCGCCGGAACAGGGGGGGCCAAAAACATTCAGTACTTC. It yields the protein CASSAGTGGAKNIQYF.

This chain links TRBV7-2 with TRBJ1-2; D remains unclear. CDR3 length: 13 residues. The ends were cut back, 2 bases at V and 2 bases at J, with 6 bases in the middle. CDR1 and CDR2 (germline): SGHTA, FQGNSA. CDR3 nucleotide sequence: TGTGCCAGCAGCTTACGAGGGAACTATGGCTACACCTTC. This encodes CASSLRGNYGYTF.

The chain couples TRBV30 to TRBJ1-4; 9 nucleotides match TRBD1. The CDR3 consists of 14 residues. V lost 5 bases and J lost 1; bases outside the gene matches: 2. Per the germline V gene, CDR1 is GTSNPN and CDR2 is SVGIG (reference sequence). CDR3 coding DNA: TGTGCCTGGGAGACAGGGGGAACTAATGAAAAACTGTTTTTT. Protein sequence: CAWETGGTNEKLFF.

The chain combines TRBV19 with TRBJ1-5; D is ambiguous. Trimming removed 2 bases at V and 0 bases at J, with 8 bases between. The CDR3 has 15 residues. The germline CDR1 and CDR2 sequences are LNHDA and SQIVND (reference sequence). The CDR3 region is CASSISAGSNQPQHF. The CDR3, as DNA: TGTGCCAGTAGTATATCGGCGGGTAGCAATCAGCCCCAGCATTTT. Supplemented by reference TRBV19 and TRBJ1-5, the full variable domain reads DGGITQSPKYLFRKEGQNVTLSCEQNLNHDAMYWYRQDPGQGLRLIYYSQIVNDFQKGDIAEGYSVSREKKESFPLTVTSAQKNPTAFYLCASSISAGSNQPQHFGDGTRLSIL.